The 20 T cell receptor beta chains below all came from one sample that was sequenced in a study of cytomegalovirus exposure and HLA in healthy donors. Profiled with immunoSEQ multiplex PCR; TCRdb holds only in-frame clones, not every one. This sample yields over 150,000 clones, of which about 88% are seen a single time; approximately 20% belongs to the top ten. Material: PBMCs. Source of these receptors: a man aged 18 to 30 in good health and CMV-seropositive.

The chain links TRBV5-1 to TRBJ2-7, with D tentatively TRBD1 (6 bases). The germline V gene encodes CDR1 SGHRS and CDR2 YFSETQ. The CDR3 has 13 residues. V dropped 4 bases and J dropped 4 bases, with 12 bases sitting between them. In nucleotides, the CDR3 is TGCGCCAGCAGCACCGAGGACAGATACGAGCAGTACTTC. Protein product: CASSTEDRYEQYF.

The gene calls are TRBV27 and TRBJ1-2; TRBD1 agrees at 7 bases. Losses at the gene ends were 5 bases for V and 0 bases for J; bases not matched to a gene: 9. The germline CDR1 and CDR2 sequences are MNHEY and SMNVEV (reference sequence). The CDR3 runs 16 residues. The CDR3 loop is CASSTRTGRTNYGYTF. In nucleotides, the CDR3 is TGTGCCAGCAGTACACGGACAGGCCGGACTAACTATGGCTACACCTTC.

CDR3 residues: CASSLEAGSYGYTF. In nucleotides, the CDR3 is TGTGCCAGCAGCTTAGAAGCGGGGAGCTATGGCTACACCTTC. V and J are TRBV7-9 and TRBJ1-2; D gene unclear. The CDR3 runs 14 residues. V was cut by 1 base and J by 4 bases, with 10 bases left in between. From germline, CDR1 is SEHNR and CDR2 FQNEAQ (reference sequence).

The chain is built from TRBV5-6 and TRBJ2-7, with TRBD2 matching over 11 bases. CDR1 is SGHDT, CDR2 YYEEEE, per germline. This CDR3 has 17 amino acids. V was pared by 3 bases and J by 0 bases, with 8 bases of the junction left unmatched. The CDR3: CASSSGLAGHSSYEQYF. DNA for the CDR3: TGTGCCAGCAGCTCTGGACTAGCGGGCCATAGCTCCTACGAGCAGTACTTC.

DNA for the CDR3: TGTGCCAGCAGCCCGGCCTTGGGGACAGTAACGCAGTTCTTC. Residues: CASSPALGTVTQFF. V usage is TRBV9 and J usage is TRBJ2-1; 7 bases line up with TRBD1. In germline, CDR1 is SGDLS, CDR2 YYNGEE. There are 14 residues in the CDR3. V dropped 4 bases and J dropped 12; count of bases not matched to a gene: 13.

The chain carries TRBV25-1 and TRBJ1-3; TRBD1 matches at 7 bases. V gave up 8 bases and J gave up 4 bases; unmatched junction bases: 5. This CDR3 contains 13 residues. The V gene's germline CDR1 is MGHDK and CDR2 SYGVNS. CDR3 loop: CASLTGPGNTIYF. The CDR3 bases are TGTGCCAGCCTGACAGGGCCCGGAAACACCATATATTTT.

This chain connects TRBV25-1 to TRBJ2-7, with 9 bases aligning to TRBD2. CDR1 is MGHDK and CDR2 is SYGVNS in the germline V gene. This CDR3 region has 15 residues. V shed 3 bases and J 4 bases; nucleotides not matched to a gene: 7. CDR3 protein: CASSEQGAGGYEQYF. Written as DNA, the CDR3 is TGTGCCAGCAGTGAGCAGGGAGCGGGAGGATACGAGCAGTACTTC.

The chain links TRBV21-1 to TRBJ2-5; the D call of TRBD1 is as the table states it, not checked on the DNA. TRBV21-1 constitutes a pseudogene. This CDR3 comprises 15 residues. The CDR3 sequence is CASSIPGQGQETQYF. The CDR3 DNA reads TGTGCCAGCAGCATACCGGGACAAGGGCAAGAGACCCAGTACTTC.

The chain employs TRBV5-1 and TRBJ2-3; TRBD2 might be the D (6 bases). CDR3 length equals 15 residues. CDR1 and CDR2 from the germline V gene are SGHRS and YFSETQ. V lost 1 base, J lost 2 bases, and 11 bases lay in between. DNA for the CDR3: TGCGCCAGCAGCTTGCAGCGGGCTAACACAGATACGCAGTATTTT. Its translation is CASSLQRANTDTQYF. Drawing the rest from reference TRBV5-1 and TRBJ2-3, the complete variable domain is KAGVTQTPRYLIKTRGQQVTLSCSPISGHRSVSWYQQTPGQGLQFLFEYFSETQRNKGNFPGRFSGRQFSNSRSEMNVSTLELGDSALYLCASSLQRANTDTQYFGPGTRLTVL.

This clone has only one observation. This chain connects TRBV7-2 to TRBJ2-7, with no clear D. The V gene lost 1 base and the J gene lost 7 bases, with 11 bases spanning the gap. The germline V gene has CDR1 SGHTA and CDR2 FQGNSA. The CDR3 totals 13 residues. CDR3 protein: CASSLGPVLEQYF. Here the CDR3 DNA reads TGTGCCAGCAGCTTAGGGCCTGTCTTGGAGCAGTACTTC.

The rearrangement links TRBV10-3 to TRBJ2-7; 8 bases line up with TRBD2. Germline trimming cut 10 bases from V and 0 bases from J; bases unmatched to any gene: 8. The germline gives CDR1 ENHRY, CDR2 SYGVKD. There are 14 residues in the CDR3. The CDR3 reads CATGGGGNSYEQYF. CDR3 in DNA: TGTGCCACGGGGGGGGGCGGAAACTCCTACGAGCAGTACTTC.

This chain joins TRBV27 and TRBJ1-5; TRBD1 is a possible D gene (6 bases). The CDR3 has 13 amino acids. CDR1 MNHEY and CDR2 SMNVEV come from the germline V gene (reference sequence). V shed 5 bases and J shed 6 bases, with 11 bases lying between them. In DNA, the CDR3 is TGTGCCAGCAGTCGTACAGGGATTCAGCCCCAGCATTTT. Its protein is CASSRTGIQPQHF.

The chain employs TRBV15 and TRBJ2-4, with 13 bases identical to TRBD2. V lost 5 bases and J lost 1; bases outside the gene matches: 5. In germline, CDR1 is LNHNV, CDR2 YYDKDF (reference sequence). CDR3 size: 17 residues. The CDR3 protein is CATSPSTSGRAKNIQYF. The CDR3, as DNA: TGTGCCACCAGCCCCTCGACTAGCGGGAGGGCCAAAAACATTCAGTACTTC.

The chain joins TRBV10-2 to TRBJ1-1; no firm D call. Germline CDR1 reads WSHSY; CDR2 reads SAAADI. The CDR3 runs 14 residues. The V and J ends lost 2 bases and 1 base respectively, with 8 bases between them. The DNA for the CDR3 is TGCGCCAGCAGTGAGGCGCAAAGGAACACTGAAGCTTTCTTT. Protein: CASSEAQRNTEAFF.

This clone was recorded a few times. V usage is TRBV30 and J usage is TRBJ2-2; 10 bases align to TRBD2. After removal of 6 bases from V and 5 bases from J, the junction contained 12 bases not matched to a gene. From germline, CDR1 is GTSNPN and CDR2 SVGIG (reference sequence). The CDR3 runs to 16 residues. CDR3 sequence: CACRPGTSALTGELFF. In DNA form, the CDR3 reads TGTGCCTGTCGACCAGGGACTAGCGCTCTTACCGGGGAGCTGTTTTTT.

The table lists this clone with a count of one. CDR3 region: CSVESRPGVKDTEAFF. The CDR3 DNA reads as TGCAGCGTTGAATCTCGCCCTGGAGTAAAAGATACTGAAGCTTTCTTT. V gene TRBV29-1 combines with J gene TRBJ1-1; D not resolved. Looked up from germline, CDR1 is SQVTM and CDR2 is ANQGSEA. The CDR3 runs 16 residues. The germline V and J ends were trimmed by 2 bases and 5 bases, with 21 bases remaining between them. The whole variable domain, remainder taken from reference TRBV29-1 and TRBJ1-1, is SAVISQKPSRDICQRGTSLTIQCQVDSQVTMMFWYRQQPGQSLTLIATANQGSEATYESGFVIDKFPISRPNLTFSTLTVSNMSPEDSSIYLCSVESRPGVKDTEAFFGQGTRLTVV.

This chain joins TRBV10-3 and TRBJ1-2, with D perhaps TRBD1 (6 bases). Germline CDR1 is ENHRY and CDR2 is SYGVKD. This CDR3 has 15 residues. V lost 3 bases, J lost 3 bases, and 14 bases lay in between. The CDR3: CAISDRQGRDYGYTF. In DNA form, the CDR3 reads TGTGCCATCAGTGACCGGCAGGGGCGTGACTATGGCTACACCTTC.

The genes are TRBV6-6 and TRBJ2-7; 10 bases map to TRBD2. The CDR3 spans 13 residues. CDR1 and CDR2 (germline): MNHNY, SVGAGI (reference sequence). V dropped 5 bases and J dropped 6; count of bases not matched to a gene: 4. Here the CDR3 DNA reads TGTGCCAGCAGTCTAGCGGGAGCTGCCGAGCAGTACTTC. Translated: CASSLAGAAEQYF.

The chain combines TRBV6-5 with TRBJ2-2; TRBD2 might be the D (6 bases). CDR1 and CDR2 from the germline V gene are MNHEY and SVGAGI. Deletions cut 0 bases from V and 6 bases from J, with 11 bases between. The CDR3 runs 15 residues. This chain's CDR3 is CASSYSGDSPGELFF. CDR3 coding DNA: TGTGCCAGCAGTTACTCGGGGGACTCCCCCGGGGAGCTGTTTTTT.

This chain connects TRBV7-6 to TRBJ2-5; 7 bases map to TRBD1. Trimming cost V 4 bases and J 3 bases; bases outside gene matches: 5. This CDR3 has 14 amino acids. From germline, CDR1 is SGHVS and CDR2 FNYEAQ. The CDR3 bases are TGTGCCAGCAGCTCCTTGGGACAGAAAGAGACCCAGTACTTC. Translating it yields CASSSLGQKETQYF. The whole variable domain, remainder taken from reference TRBV7-6 and TRBJ2-5, is GAGVSQSPRYKVTKRGQDVALRCDPISGHVSLYWYRQALGQGPEFLTYFNYEAQQDKSGLPNDRFSAERPEGSISTLTIQRTEQRDSAMYRCASSSLGQKETQYFGPGTRLLVL.